These T cell receptor beta chains were read from a single sample in a study of CD8+CD57+ T cells in acquired aplastic anemia. TCRdb called the reads again in MiXCR, with one record for every CDR3 protein. Here the sample spans 150,000 to 180,000 distinct CDR3 sequences, 52% being singletons. The specimen sequenced was sorted CD4+, CD8+, or CD8+CD57+ T cells (not recorded which) from PBMCs. The receptors originated from a human donor with aplastic anemia. Both conserved end residues are part of each CDR3. The D gene is left open where the match is weak. The listing skips clone size in some rows; elsewhere it reads once, few, many or a size class.

J,size,D,V,DNA,CDR3
TRBJ2-1,few,-,TRBV15,TGTGCCACCAGCAGAGATGCAGGGGTGAGCTCCTACAATGAGCAGTTCTTC,CATSRDAGVSSYNEQFF
TRBJ1-6,few,-,TRBV19,TGTGCCAGTAGTATCTACTCCCATTCACCCCTCCACTTT,CASSIYSHSPLHF
TRBJ2-1,few,-,TRBV7-6,TGTGCCAGCAGCTTACGCCCCTCGGATGAGCAGTTCTTC,CASSLRPSDEQFF
TRBJ1-2,many,-,TRBV19,TGTGCCAGTAGTGCAGGAGTTAACTATGGCTACACCTTC,CASSAGVNYGYTF
TRBJ2-1,-,TRBD2,TRBV10-3,TGTGCCATCAGTGTAAACCTTGGGACTAGCGGGAGGCATGAGCAGTTCTTC,CAISVNLGTSGRHEQFF
TRBJ2-1,-,TRBD2,TRBV24-1,TGTGACACCAGTGATAGCGGGAGGTTCAATGAGCAGTTCTTC,CDTSDSGRFNEQFF
TRBJ1-1,-,-,TRBV19,TGTGCCAGTAGTATAGCTTCTATGGGGGGCGATGAAGCTTTCTTT,CASSIASMGGDEAFF
TRBJ2-2,-,-,TRBV6-2/TRBV6-3,TGTGCCAGCAGGGGAGACACCGGGGAGCTGTTTTTT,CASRGDTGELFF
TRBJ2-1,few,TRBD1,TRBV24-1,TGTGCCACCAGTGGCCCGGGACAGGGGCATTTCTTC,CATSGPGQGHFF
TRBJ2-5,many,TRBD2,TRBV27,TGTGCCAGCAGTCTCCTAGCGGGGAATCGGGAGACCCAGTACTTC,CASSLLAGNRETQYF
TRBJ1-4,many,-,TRBV2,TGTGCCAGCAGTGAAGACGCAACTAATGAAAAACTGTTTTTT,CASSEDATNEKLFF
TRBJ1-5,many,TRBD1,TRBV4-3,TGCGCCAGCAGCCAAGGGAGGGGGCGCGCCCAGCATTTT,CASSQGRGRAQHF
TRBJ2-7,many,TRBD2,TRBV29-1,TGCAGCGTTGAGAAGAGCGGGGGGACGTCCTACGAGCAGTACTTC,CSVEKSGGTSYEQYF
TRBJ1-3,few,-,TRBV3-1,TGTGCCAGCAGCCAAGATGGCAGGGCCTCTGGAAACACCATATATTTT,CASSQDGRASGNTIYF
TRBJ2-1,many,TRBD2,TRBV20-1,TGCAGTGCTCTGTCTAGCGGGACCTCCTACAATGAGCAGTTCTTC,CSALSSGTSYNEQFF
TRBJ2-3,-,-,TRBV7-6,TGTGCCAGCAGCTTACGACAGTATTTT,CASSLRQYF
TRBJ1-3,many,TRBD1,TRBV9,TGTGCCAGCAGCGCTGGGACAGGTGGATTCTCTGGAAACACCATATATTTT,CASSAGTGGFSGNTIYF
TRBJ2-5,few,-,TRBV24-1,TGTGCCACCAGTGATTTGCAGGGAGAAGAGACCCAGTACTTC,CATSDLQGEETQYF
TRBJ2-1,-,-,TRBV2,TGTGCCAGCAGTGATGCACAAAACAATGAGCAGTTCTTC,CASSDAQNNEQFF
TRBJ2-7,-,-,TRBV2,TGCGCCAGCAGTGCCGGGGAGCAGTACTTC,CASSAGEQYF
TRBJ2-7,many,-,TRBV6-1,TGTGCCAGTATTAAAAGGAGTCGTTCCTACGAGCAGTACTTC,CASIKRSRSYEQYF
TRBJ2-7,once,-,TRBV24-1,TGTGCCACCAGTGATTCAACTCCGGACAGAAAGGGGATGTACGAGCAGTACTTC,CATSDSTPDRKGMYEQYF
TRBJ2-3,many,-,TRBV3-1,TGTGCCAGCGCTCAAAGCACAGATACGCAGTGTTTT,CASAQSTDTQCF
TRBJ2-1,-,TRBD1,TRBV6-2/TRBV6-3,TGTGCCAGCAGCTCAACAGGGGGCCTAGTGGCCAATGAGCAGTTCTTC,CASSSTGGLVANEQFF
TRBJ2-7,-,-,TRBV7-2,TGTGCCAGCAGCTTAGGACGTCGGAGCTCCTACGAGCAGTACTTC,CASSLGRRSSYEQYF
TRBJ1-2,-,-,TRBV10-3,TGTGCCATCAGTGAGTCGGGGGCTAACTATGGCTACACCTTC,CAISESGANYGYTF
TRBJ1-4,-,TRBD1,TRBV10-3,TGTGCCATCAAAGGACAGGGCTCTAATGAAAAACTGTTTTTT,CAIKGQGSNEKLFF
TRBJ2-1,-,-,TRBV2,TGTGCCAACCCAGGGGCCTACAATGGGCAGTTCTTC,CANPGAYNGQFF
TRBJ1-4,-,-,TRBV4-1,TGCGCCAGCAGCTTCCGGGAAGCCCGTAATGAAAAACTGTTTTTT,CASSFREARNEKLFF
TRBJ1-1,-,-,TRBV27,TGTGCCAGCAGTTTATCGTGGAGGGCCCCTGAAGCTTTCTTT,CASSLSWRAPEAFF
TRBJ2-2,-,-,TRBV24-1,TGTGCCACCAGTGATTTGAATTTTGGGGGTACCGGGGAGCTGTTTTTT,CATSDLNFGGTGELFF
TRBJ2-3,-,-,TRBV9,TGTGCCAGCAGCTGGGCTAGCGAGACAGATACGCAGTATTTT,CASSWASETDTQYF
TRBJ1-5,many,-,TRBV19,TGTGCCAGTACCAAGGGGGGGCAGCCCCAGCATTTT,CASTKGGQPQHF
TRBJ2-7,-,-,TRBV24-1,TGTGCCACCAGTCTCGGGGGAAAATACGAGCAGTACTTC,CATSLGGKYEQYF
TRBJ2-2,-,-,TRBV11-2,TGTGCCAGCAGCCACATCGTTCCTGGGGTGAACACCGGGGAGCTGTTTTTT,CASSHIVPGVNTGELFF
TRBJ2-1,-,TRBD2,TRBV19,TGTGCCAGTAGTATCGGTCTAGCGGTGGTCTACAATGAGCAGTTCTTC,CASSIGLAVVYNEQFF
TRBJ1-3,few,-,TRBV4-3,TGCGCCAGCAGCCAGACTGGGAGGGGGGTAGGGGGAAACACCATATATTTT,CASSQTGRGVGGNTIYF
TRBJ1-3,many,-,TRBV7-8,TGTGCCAGCAGCCCGACTGGAAACACCATATATTTT,CASSPTGNTIYF
TRBJ1-5,-,TRBD1,TRBV6-1,TGTGCCAGCAGACACAGGGGGCGAGGTCAGCCCCAGCATTTT,CASRHRGRGQPQHF
TRBJ2-7,-,TRBD2,TRBV2,TGTGCCAGCAGTGAAGGACTAGCGGGGGGGCCTGGTAACGAGCAGTACTTC,CASSEGLAGGPGNEQYF
TRBJ1-2,-,-,TRBV24-1,TGTGCCACCAGTGATTCCGCGGTGGATGGCTACACCTTC,CATSDSAVDGYTF
TRBJ2-2,-,-,TRBV20-1,TGCAGTGCTAGAGATGGGAGGGGGGACACCGGGGAGCTGTTTTTT,CSARDGRGDTGELFF
TRBJ1-3,few,-,TRBV20-1,TGCAGTGCCCATATCAGGAACACCATATATTTT,CSAHIRNTIYF
TRBJ1-2,few,TRBD1,TRBV20-1,TGCAGTGCCAGCGGAAACCGGGACAGGGTTTATGGCTACACCTTC,CSASGNRDRVYGYTF
TRBJ1-2,-,-,TRBV12-3/TRBV12-4,TGTGCCAGCAGAGAACAGGTGGGCGCCTACACCTTC,CASREQVGAYTF